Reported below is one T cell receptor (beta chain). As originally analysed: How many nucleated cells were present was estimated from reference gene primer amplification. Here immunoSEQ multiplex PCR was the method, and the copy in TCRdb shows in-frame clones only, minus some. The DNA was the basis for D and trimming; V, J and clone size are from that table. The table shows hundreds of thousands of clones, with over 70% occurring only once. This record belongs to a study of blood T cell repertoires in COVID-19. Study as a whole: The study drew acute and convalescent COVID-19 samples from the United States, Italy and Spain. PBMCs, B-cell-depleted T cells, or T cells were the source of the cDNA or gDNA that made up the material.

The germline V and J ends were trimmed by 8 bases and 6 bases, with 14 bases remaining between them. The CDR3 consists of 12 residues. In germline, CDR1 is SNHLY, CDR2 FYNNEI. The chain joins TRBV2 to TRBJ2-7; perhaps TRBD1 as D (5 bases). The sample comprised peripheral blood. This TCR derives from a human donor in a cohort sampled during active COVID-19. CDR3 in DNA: TGTGCCAGCTTGCGGCAGGGCGGCGAGCAGTACTTC. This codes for CASLRQGGEQYF.